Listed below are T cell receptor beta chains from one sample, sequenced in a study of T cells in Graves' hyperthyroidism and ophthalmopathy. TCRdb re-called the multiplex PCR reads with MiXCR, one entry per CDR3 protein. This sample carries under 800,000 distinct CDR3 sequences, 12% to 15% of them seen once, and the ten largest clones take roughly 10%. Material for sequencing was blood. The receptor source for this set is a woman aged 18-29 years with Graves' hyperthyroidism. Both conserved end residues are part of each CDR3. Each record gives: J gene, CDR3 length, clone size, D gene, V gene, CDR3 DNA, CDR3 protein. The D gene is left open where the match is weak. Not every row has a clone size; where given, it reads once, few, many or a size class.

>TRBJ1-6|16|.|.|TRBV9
TGTGCCAGCAGCGGAGGGAACGGCGCCTATAATTCACCCCTCCACTTT
CASSGGNGAYNSPLHF
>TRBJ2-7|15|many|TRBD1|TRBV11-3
TGTGCCAGCCGAAAGACCGGACAGGGTCGGTACGAGCAGTACTTC
CASRKTGQGRYEQYF
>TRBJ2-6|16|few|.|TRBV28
TGTGCCAGCAGAACCGGAGGAGTGCCTGGGGCCAACGTCCTGACTTTC
CASRTGGVPGANVLTF
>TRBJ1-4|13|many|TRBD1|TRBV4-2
TGTGCCAGCAGCCGGACAGGGAATGAAAAACTGTTTTTT
CASSRTGNEKLFF
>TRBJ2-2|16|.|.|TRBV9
TGTGCCAGCAGCGTAGAGGACGGGAGATTGACCGGGGAGCTGTTTTTT
CASSVEDGRLTGELFF
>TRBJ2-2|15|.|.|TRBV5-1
TGCGCCGGCAGCTTGTCCCAGGGACACACCGGGGAGCTGTTTTTT
CAGSLSQGHTGELFF
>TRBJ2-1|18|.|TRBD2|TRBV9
TGTGCCAGCAGCGTAGGTAGCGGGAGGTTGTCCCGCTACAATGAGCAGTTCTTC
CASSVGSGRLSRYNEQFF
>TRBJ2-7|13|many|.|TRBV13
TGTGCCAGCAGCCTTTCGGGACTCTTAGAGCAGTACTTC
CASSLSGLLEQYF
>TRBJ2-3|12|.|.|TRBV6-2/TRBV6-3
TGTGCCAGCAGTTACATAGGGGATACGCAGTATTTT
CASSYIGDTQYF
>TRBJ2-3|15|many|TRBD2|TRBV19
TGTGCCAGTACTAAATCTAGCGGCGGCACAGATACGCAGTATTTT
CASTKSSGGTDTQYF
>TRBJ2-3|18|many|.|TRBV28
TGTGCCAGCAGTTTAGGTATCATTATTGGGACAAGGACAGATACGCAGTATTTT
CASSLGIIIGTRTDTQYF
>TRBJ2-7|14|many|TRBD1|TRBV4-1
TGCGCCAGCAGCCAAGACAGGGGGCCCTACGAGCAGTACTTC
CASSQDRGPYEQYF
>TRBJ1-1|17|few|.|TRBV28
TGTGCCAGCAGTGATAGACAGCTCTTGAGGCAGAACACTGAAGCTTTCTTT
CASSDRQLLRQNTEAFF
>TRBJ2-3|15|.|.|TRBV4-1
TGCGCCAGCAGCCACCGGGACTCGGGCACAGATACGCAGTATTTT
CASSHRDSGTDTQYF
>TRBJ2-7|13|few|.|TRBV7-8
TGTGCCAGCAGCTCACCGCAGAGGGACGAGCAGTACTTC
CASSSPQRDEQYF
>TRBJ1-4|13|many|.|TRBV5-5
TGTGCCAGCAGCTTAGGGGGAAGTGAAAAACTGTTTTTT
CASSLGGSEKLFF
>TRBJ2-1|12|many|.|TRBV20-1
TGCAGTGCCCCTAAGGGGGTCAATGAGCAGTTCTTC
CSAPKGVNEQFF
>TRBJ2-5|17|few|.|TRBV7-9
TGTGCCAGCAGCCGTTATTATGTTCGGAGGGCGGGAGAGACCCAGTACTTC
CASSRYYVRRAGETQYF
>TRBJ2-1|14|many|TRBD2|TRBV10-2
TGCGCCAGTCGACTAGCGGGAGGATTAAATGAGCAGTTCTTC
CASRLAGGLNEQFF
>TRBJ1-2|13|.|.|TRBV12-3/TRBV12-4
TGTGCCAGCCTACTGGGGGCAGGAGCTGGCTACACCTTC
CASLLGAGAGYTF
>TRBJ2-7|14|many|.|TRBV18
TGTGCCAGCTCACCACCGACAGATACCTACGAGCAGTACTTC
CASSPPTDTYEQYF
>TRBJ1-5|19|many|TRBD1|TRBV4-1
TGCGCCAGCAGCCACCGATCCAGTCAGGGGGCGAATAGCAATCAGCCCCAGCATTTT
CASSHRSSQGANSNQPQHF
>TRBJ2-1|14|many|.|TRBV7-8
TGTGCCAGCAGCTTAGATCTAGCTAAGGCTGAGCAGTTCTTC
CASSLDLAKAEQFF
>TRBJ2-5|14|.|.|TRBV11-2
TGTGCCAGCAGGGAGACTGGGGGGAAAGAGACCCAGTACTTC
CASRETGGKETQYF